Listed below are T cell receptor beta chains from one sample, sequenced in a study of monozygotic twins with inflammatory bowel disease. TCRdb re-called the 5' RACE reads; one entry per CDR3 protein, DNA not given. The sample includes approximately 330,000 distinct CDR3 sequences. Sample: blood. These receptors were collected from a human donor with ulcerative colitis or Crohn's disease, or a healthy co-twin of an affected twin (not recorded which). The CDR3 runs from the conserved cysteine through the conserved F or W.

J	V	CDR3
TRBJ1-5	TRBV19	CASSATGGRVQPQHF
TRBJ2-7	TRBV9	CASSFGDLYEQYF
TRBJ2-1	TRBV11-2	CASSSSTESYNEQFF
TRBJ2-7	TRBV18	CASSPLGGSYEQYF
TRBJ1-1	TRBV7-9	CASSPTAVLSPAAFF
TRBJ2-3	TRBV7-9	CASSYGTVATDTQYF
TRBJ2-7	TRBV5-5	CASNPQQGLIYEQYF
TRBJ2-2	TRBV9	CASSKGVGAVTGELFF
TRBJ2-1	TRBV3-1	CASSLRDRGNEQFF
TRBJ1-1	TRBV29-1	CSVAGQEDNTEAFF
TRBJ1-6	TRBV7-2	CASSSTGLHNSPLHF
TRBJ2-5	TRBV7-9	CASSLSEAWGTQYF
TRBJ2-5	TRBV18	CASSPRTGHETQYF
TRBJ2-1	TRBV5-1	CASSLGTGLSSYNEQFF
TRBJ1-4	TRBV28	CASSRTGGLGEKLFF
TRBJ1-2	TRBV27	CASSTHRSYNYGYTF
TRBJ2-7	TRBV4-3	CASSQELTRAGASYEQYF
TRBJ2-1	TRBV11-2	CASSLLGTLYNEQFF
TRBJ1-2	TRBV7-8	CASSSGQFNYGYTF
TRBJ2-5	TRBV6-4	CASSDSAEETQYF
TRBJ1-5	TRBV20-1	CSASGTALLGNQPQHF
TRBJ2-7	TRBV12-3/TRBV12-4	CASSLKGYEQYF
TRBJ1-6	TRBV19	CASSIRSGINSPLHF
TRBJ2-7	TRBV27	CASSLRYGHGEQYF
TRBJ2-7	TRBV7-2	CASSLGQGSLYEQYF
TRBJ2-1	TRBV6-2/TRBV6-3	CASSVYGGHRNF
TRBJ1-5	TRBV7-9	CASSTFVGVANQPQHF